These T cell receptor beta chains were read from a single sample in a study of T-cell memory formation after mild COVID-19. TCRdb reprocessed the 5' RACE reads via MiXCR and lists one record per CDR3 protein. The table includes fewer than 450,000 distinct CDR3 sequences, over 20% detected once. Sequencing input: PBMCs or a T cell subset sorted from them (not recorded which). All receptors come from an adult woman who had mild COVID-19 (a few samples of this study predate the infection). Cell type and time point are not known. Each CDR3 is given with its conserved first and last residue. The D gene is left open where the match is weak. The size field is filled for only some rows; it gives once, few, many or a size class.

j_call | clone_size | v_call | d_call | cdr3_nt | cdr3_aa
TRBJ2-2 | . | TRBV5-1 | TRBD1 | TGCGCCAGCAGCTTGGCCGGACAGGGGGCGATCACCGGGGAGCTGTTTTTT | CASSLAGQGAITGELFF
TRBJ2-1 | few | TRBV5-1 | TRBD2 | TGCGCCAGCAGCTCCGGGACTAGCGGGGGTGCCTACAATGAGCAGTTCTTC | CASSSGTSGGAYNEQFF
TRBJ2-3 | few | TRBV29-1 | TRBD1 | TGCAGCGTCGAGCGCAGGGGGCTTTACACAGATACGCAGTATTTT | CSVERRGLYTDTQYF
TRBJ2-7 | . | TRBV11-3 | TRBD2 | TGTGCCAGCAGCTCGGAGGGAGGGCCTTCCTACGAGCAGTACTTC | CASSSEGGPSYEQYF
TRBJ2-1 | few | TRBV18 | TRBD1 | TGTGCCAGCTCACACCCCGGACAGGGGGAGGGGAATGAGCAGTTCTTC | CASSHPGQGEGNEQFF
TRBJ1-1 | few | TRBV29-1 | . | TGCAGCGTGGAAGACACGATCATGAACACTGAAGCTTTCTTT | CSVEDTIMNTEAFF
TRBJ2-6 | . | TRBV6-5 | . | TGTGCCACCCACGGAGGGGACTCTGGGGCCAACGTCCTGACTTTC | CATHGGDSGANVLTF
TRBJ1-2 | . | TRBV19 | . | TGTGCCAGTAGTATAGTAGGGGCACAGGGCTACACCTTC | CASSIVGAQGYTF
TRBJ2-1 | many | TRBV24-1 | TRBD2 | TGTGCCACCAGTGATTCGAAGGGACTAGCGGGAAGCAATGAGCAGTTCTTC | CATSDSKGLAGSNEQFF
TRBJ2-3 | few | TRBV7-3 | . | TGTGCCAGCAGCCCTATCCTAGCTGCTAGCACAGATACGCAGTATTTT | CASSPILAASTDTQYF
TRBJ2-7 | few | TRBV6-1 | . | TGTGCCAGCAATCTGGACGTTGATTCCTACGAGCAGTACTTC | CASNLDVDSYEQYF
TRBJ1-2 | . | TRBV19 | . | TGTGCCAGTAGTGTCCCCGCAGGGGTTAGGAGCTATGGCTACACCTTC | CASSVPAGVRSYGYTF
TRBJ2-3 | . | TRBV20-1 | TRBD2 | TGCAGTGCTGGAAGCCGGACTAGCGGGAGCGGAGATACGCAGTATTTT | CSAGSRTSGSGDTQYF
TRBJ2-1 | . | TRBV7-9 | TRBD1 | TGTGCCAGCAGCTTAGAAGGGACAGGGAACAATGAGCAGTTCTTC | CASSLEGTGNNEQFF
TRBJ2-5 | many | TRBV9 | . | TGTGCCAGCAGCGTAGGGACTACTCAAGAGACCCAGTACTTC | CASSVGTTQETQYF
TRBJ1-5 | few | TRBV4-1 | TRBD1 | TGCGCCAGCAGCCAAGAGGACAGGGGAGGACCCCAGCATTTT | CASSQEDRGGPQHF
TRBJ1-5 | . | TRBV19 | TRBD1 | TGTGCCAGTAGTCGCGACAGGGTACAGCCCCAGCATTTT | CASSRDRVQPQHF
TRBJ2-3 | many | TRBV18 | . | TGTGCCAGCTCACCCTCCCGGGCTGGGACCGATACGCAGTATTTT | CASSPSRAGTDTQYF
TRBJ1-2 | . | TRBV5-1 | . | TGCGCCAGCAGCTTGGGATACCGAACAGGTGGCTACACCTTC | CASSLGYRTGGYTF
TRBJ2-7 | few | TRBV6-2/TRBV6-3 | . | TGTGCCAGCAGTTACGACTATATAGGGATTTCCTACGAGCAGTACTTC | CASSYDYIGISYEQYF
TRBJ2-3 | . | TRBV20-1 | . | TGCAGTGCTAGACCTCTAGGGCACACAGATACGCAGTATTTT | CSARPLGHTDTQYF
TRBJ1-5 | . | TRBV19 | TRBD1 | TGTGCCAGTAGTATAGTTTCCACAGGGGTTAGGTGGCAGCCCCAGCATTTT | CASSIVSTGVRWQPQHF
TRBJ1-5 | . | TRBV15 | . | TGTGCCACCAGCAGAGACGCCGTTCCCCAGCCCCAGCATTTT | CATSRDAVPQPQHF
TRBJ1-6 | . | TRBV25-1 | TRBD1 | TGTGCCAGCAGTGAATATCAGGGGGCGTATAATTCACCCCTCCACTTT | CASSEYQGAYNSPLHF
TRBJ1-1 | once | TRBV7-9 | TRBD1 | TGTGCCAGCAGCGACCGGACAGGGGTTGAAGCTTTCTTT | CASSDRTGVEAFF
TRBJ2-5 | few | TRBV12-3/TRBV12-4 | . | TGTGCCAGCAGTTCACCATTTAGGACCGGAGAGACCCAGTACTTC | CASSSPFRTGETQYF
TRBJ2-3 | few | TRBV7-2 | . | TGTGCCAGCAGCTTAAGGGCGGACTACTCTGGCACAGATACGCAGTATTTT | CASSLRADYSGTDTQYF
TRBJ2-5 | few | TRBV6-5 | . | TGTGCCAGCAGCTCCAGGGGGGCCCAGTACTTC | CASSSRGAQYF
TRBJ2-3 | few | TRBV27 | . | TGTGCCAGCAGTTTGTATCAGGGAGTGGGGGATACGCAGTATTTT | CASSLYQGVGDTQYF
TRBJ1-5 | . | TRBV15 | . | TGTGCCACCAGCAGAGGCAGGGGAAGCAATCAGCCCCAGCATTTT | CATSRGRGSNQPQHF
TRBJ2-3 | . | TRBV12-3/TRBV12-4 | TRBD1 | TGTGCCAGCAGTTTAGTTCAGGGGGTCACAGATACGCAGTATTTT | CASSLVQGVTDTQYF
TRBJ2-7 | . | TRBV10-3 | . | TGTGCCATCAGATCCAGGGAGAACTACGAGCAGTACTTC | CAIRSRENYEQYF
TRBJ2-7 | few | TRBV7-3 | . | TGTGCCAGCAGCTTATCTCCAGGGCTCTACGAGCAGTACTTC | CASSLSPGLYEQYF
TRBJ2-2 | . | TRBV7-8 | . | TGTGCCAGCAGCTTAGCGCGGCTGACCCCCGGGGAGCTGTTTTTT | CASSLARLTPGELFF
TRBJ1-1 | . | TRBV29-1 | TRBD1 | TGCAGCGTTGACCGACAGGGAGCAAACACTGAAGCTTTCTTT | CSVDRQGANTEAFF
TRBJ2-5 | . | TRBV5-1 | . | TGCGCCAGCAGCTTGGGGACAGTGTCTGGGACCCAGTACTTC | CASSLGTVSGTQYF
TRBJ1-1 | . | TRBV5-1 | TRBD1 | TGCGCCAGCAGCTCCAGACAGGGACGGGCTGAAGCTTTCTTT | CASSSRQGRAEAFF
TRBJ2-2 | few | TRBV20-1 | . | TGCAGTGCCCCGCCGGGACATATCACCGGGGAGCTGTTTTTT | CSAPPGHITGELFF
TRBJ2-6 | many | TRBV12-3/TRBV12-4 | TRBD1 | TGTGCCAGCAAGCTTCGACAGGGGGGCTTCTCTGGGGCCAACGTCCTGACTTTC | CASKLRQGGFSGANVLTF
TRBJ1-2 | many | TRBV5-4 | . | TGTGCCAGCAGCCCATGGGGGAATGGCTACACCTTC | CASSPWGNGYTF
TRBJ1-5 | . | TRBV6-2/TRBV6-3 | . | TGTGCCAGCAGTTACTCGAATAGGAATCAGCCCCAGCATTTT | CASSYSNRNQPQHF
TRBJ2-5 | . | TRBV4-3 | . | TGCGCCAGCAGCCAAGCCTACAGCTCCCAAGAGACCCAGTACTTC | CASSQAYSSQETQYF
TRBJ2-1 | many | TRBV5-5 | TRBD2 | TGTGCCAGCAGCCTTCTAGCGGGTTACTACAATGAGCAGTTCTTC | CASSLLAGYYNEQFF
TRBJ2-5 | few | TRBV5-1 | TRBD2 | TGCGCCAGCAGCTTGCCCCGGACTAGCGGAAAAGAGACCCAGTACTTC | CASSLPRTSGKETQYF
TRBJ2-7 | . | TRBV18 | TRBD2 | TGTGCCAGCTCGCCTAACTCCGGGACTAGCGGGACTCACGAGCAGTACTTC | CASSPNSGTSGTHEQYF
TRBJ2-3 | few | TRBV20-1 | . | TGCAGTGCTAGAGATGATTGGGGAGGCACAGATACGCAGTATTTT | CSARDDWGGTDTQYF
TRBJ2-1 | few | TRBV5-5 | . | TGTGCCAGCAGCTTGGCTTACAGTCCCCATGAGCAGTTCTTC | CASSLAYSPHEQFF
TRBJ2-5 | many | TRBV12-3/TRBV12-4 | . | TGTGCCAGCAGTTTAAACGGCGAAGAGACCCAGTACTTC | CASSLNGEETQYF
TRBJ1-2 | few | TRBV20-1 | . | TGCAGTGCTAGAGATGTCCGCAGCCCCAACTATGGCTACACCTTC | CSARDVRSPNYGYTF
TRBJ2-7 | . | TRBV11-2 | TRBD1 | TGTGCCAGCAGCACCACCGGGACAGGGTTTCACGAGCAGTACTTC | CASSTTGTGFHEQYF
TRBJ1-1 | . | TRBV7-8 | . | TGTGCCAGCAGCTTAGCGTCAGGCATGTCCCCAGCTTTCTTT | CASSLASGMSPAFF
TRBJ2-7 | . | TRBV12-3/TRBV12-4 | . | TGTGCCAGCAGTTACAGGAGCTACGAGCAGTACTTC | CASSYRSYEQYF
TRBJ1-1 | few | TRBV2 | . | TGTGCCAGCAGTTTAGGCAGGTCTCGGGCTGAAGCTTTCTTT | CASSLGRSRAEAFF
TRBJ2-2 | . | TRBV11-2 | . | TGTGCCAGCAGCACACAGGGTTTCGCCGGGGAGCTGTTTTTT | CASSTQGFAGELFF
TRBJ2-1 | many | TRBV11-2 | . | TGTGCCAGCAGCTCTACAGGGAGCTCCTACAATGAGCAGTTCTTC | CASSSTGSSYNEQFF
TRBJ2-5 | . | TRBV29-1 | . | TGCAGCGCTACGGAAGGACAGAACCAGAGGGAGACCCAGTACTTC | CSATEGQNQRETQYF
TRBJ2-5 | . | TRBV7-9 | TRBD2 | TGTGCCAGCACCTCAGGGGTAGCGGGGGTTGCAGAGACCCAGTACTTC | CASTSGVAGVAETQYF
TRBJ2-2 | . | TRBV5-5 | TRBD2 | TGTGCCAGCAGCTCGACTAGCGGGGGGGTCGGGGAGCTGTTTTTT | CASSSTSGGVGELFF
TRBJ2-7 | . | TRBV27 | . | TGTGCCAGCAGTCCACCGCGCCCGACTGGCAACGAGCAGTACTTC | CASSPPRPTGNEQYF
TRBJ2-1 | . | TRBV15 | TRBD2 | TGTGCCACCAGCAGCCACGCGGGGGGGCCAGACAATGAGCAGTTCTTC | CATSSHAGGPDNEQFF